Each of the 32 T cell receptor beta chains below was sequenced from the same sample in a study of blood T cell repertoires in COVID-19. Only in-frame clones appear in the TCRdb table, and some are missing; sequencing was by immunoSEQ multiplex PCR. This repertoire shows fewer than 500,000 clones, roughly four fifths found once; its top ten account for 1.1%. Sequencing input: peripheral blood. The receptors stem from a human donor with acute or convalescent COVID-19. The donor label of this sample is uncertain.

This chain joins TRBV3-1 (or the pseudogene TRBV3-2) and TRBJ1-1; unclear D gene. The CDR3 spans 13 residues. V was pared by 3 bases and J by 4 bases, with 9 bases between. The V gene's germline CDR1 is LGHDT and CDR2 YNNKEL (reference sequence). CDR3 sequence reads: CASSHTESTEAFF. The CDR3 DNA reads TGTGCCAGCAGCCATACAGAGAGCACTGAAGCTTTCTTT.

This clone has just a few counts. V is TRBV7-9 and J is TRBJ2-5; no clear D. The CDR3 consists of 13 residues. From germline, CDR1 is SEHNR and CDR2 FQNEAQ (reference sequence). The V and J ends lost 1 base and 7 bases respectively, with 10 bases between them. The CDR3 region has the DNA TGTGCCAGCAGCTTAGAAGACTTTGGGACCCAGTACTTC. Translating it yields CASSLEDFGTQYF. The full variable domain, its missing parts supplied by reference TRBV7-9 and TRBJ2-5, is DTGVSQNPRHKITKRGQNVTFRCDPISEHNRLYWYRQTLGQGPEFLTYFQNEAQLEKSRLLSDRFSAERPKGSFSTLEIQRTEQGDSAMYLCASSLEDFGTQYFGPGTRLLVL.

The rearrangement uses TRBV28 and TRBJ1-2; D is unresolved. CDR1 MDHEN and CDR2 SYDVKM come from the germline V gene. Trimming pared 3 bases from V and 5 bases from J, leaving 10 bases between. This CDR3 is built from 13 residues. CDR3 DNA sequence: TGTGCCAGCAGTTTTGTGCGGGGTTATGGCTACACCTTC. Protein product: CASSFVRGYGYTF.

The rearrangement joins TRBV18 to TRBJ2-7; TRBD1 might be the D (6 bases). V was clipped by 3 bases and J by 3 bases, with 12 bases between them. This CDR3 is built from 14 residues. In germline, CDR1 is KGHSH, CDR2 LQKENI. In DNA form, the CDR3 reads TGTGCCAGCTCACCGGACAGAGTCCACTACGAGCAGTACTTC. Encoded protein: CASSPDRVHYEQYF.

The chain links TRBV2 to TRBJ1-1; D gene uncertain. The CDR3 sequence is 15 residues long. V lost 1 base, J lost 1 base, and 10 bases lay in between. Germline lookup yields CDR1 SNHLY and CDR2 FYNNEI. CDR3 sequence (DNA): TGTGCCAGCAGTGAAGAAGCGTATCAGAACACTGAAGCTTTCTTT. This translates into CASSEEAYQNTEAFF. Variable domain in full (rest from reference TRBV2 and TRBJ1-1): EPEVTQTPSHQVTQMGQEVILRCVPISNHLYFYWYRQILGQKVEFLVSFYNNEISEKSEIFDDQFSVERPDGSNFTLKIRSTKLEDSAMYFCASSEEAYQNTEAFFGQGTRLTVV.

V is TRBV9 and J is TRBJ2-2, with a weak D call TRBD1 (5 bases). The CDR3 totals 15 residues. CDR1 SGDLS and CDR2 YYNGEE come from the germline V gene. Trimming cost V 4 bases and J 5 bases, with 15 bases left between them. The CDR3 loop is CASSHARAQTGELFF. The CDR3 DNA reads TGTGCCAGCAGCCACGCCAGGGCCCAGACCGGGGAGCTGTTTTTT.

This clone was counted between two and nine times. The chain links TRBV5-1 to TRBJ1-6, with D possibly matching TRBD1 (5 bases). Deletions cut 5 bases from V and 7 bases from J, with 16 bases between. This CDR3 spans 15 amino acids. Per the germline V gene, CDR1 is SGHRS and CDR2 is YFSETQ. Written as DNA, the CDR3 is TGCGCCAGCAGGGGGGGTGGATCAGGCAATTCACCCCTCCACTTT. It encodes CASRGGGSGNSPLHF. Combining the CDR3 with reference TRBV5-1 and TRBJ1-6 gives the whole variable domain KAGVTQTPRYLIKTRGQQVTLSCSPISGHRSVSWYQQTPGQGLQFLFEYFSETQRNKGNFPGRFSGRQFSNSRSEMNVSTLELGDSALYLCASRGGGSGNSPLHFGNGTRLTVT.

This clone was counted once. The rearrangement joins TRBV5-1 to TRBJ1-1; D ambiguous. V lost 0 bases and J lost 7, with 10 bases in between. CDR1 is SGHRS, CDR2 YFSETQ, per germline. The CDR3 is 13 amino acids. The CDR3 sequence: CASSLAEGYEAFF. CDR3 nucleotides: TGCGCCAGCAGCTTGGCCGAGGGATATGAAGCTTTCTTT.

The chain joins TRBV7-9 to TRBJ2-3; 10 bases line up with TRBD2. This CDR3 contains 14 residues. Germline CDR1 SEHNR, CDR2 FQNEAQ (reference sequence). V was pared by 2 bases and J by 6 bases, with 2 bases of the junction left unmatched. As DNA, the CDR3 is TGTGCCAGCAGCTTACTAGCGGGAGCCGATACGCAGTATTTT. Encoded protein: CASSLLAGADTQYF.

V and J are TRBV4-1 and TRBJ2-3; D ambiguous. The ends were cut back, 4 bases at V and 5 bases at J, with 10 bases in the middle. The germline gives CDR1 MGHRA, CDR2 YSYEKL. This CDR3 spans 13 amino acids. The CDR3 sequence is CASSRLEQDTQYF. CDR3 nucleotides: TGCGCCAGCAGCCGGCTAGAACAAGATACGCAGTATTTT.

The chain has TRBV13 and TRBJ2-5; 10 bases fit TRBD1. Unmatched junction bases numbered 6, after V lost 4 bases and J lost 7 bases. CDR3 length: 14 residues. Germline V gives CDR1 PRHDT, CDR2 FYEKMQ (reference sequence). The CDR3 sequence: CASSSGTGVGTQYF. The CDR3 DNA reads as TGTGCCAGCAGCTCCGGGACAGGGGTTGGGACCCAGTACTTC.

The CDR3: CASSKVSGYTEAFF. The CDR3 nucleotides are TGTGCCAGCAGCAAAGTTTCAGGATACACTGAAGCTTTCTTT. The chain has TRBV21-1 and TRBJ1-1; no DNA check was done on the table's D call, TRBD1. TRBV21-1 counts as a pseudogene. This CDR3 region has 14 residues.

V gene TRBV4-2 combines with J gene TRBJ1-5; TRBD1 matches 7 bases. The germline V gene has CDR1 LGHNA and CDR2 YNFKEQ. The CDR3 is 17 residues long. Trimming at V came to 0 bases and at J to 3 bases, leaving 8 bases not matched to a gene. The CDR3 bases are TGTGCCAGCAGCCAAGAATGGAGACAGGGAAACAATCAGCCCCAGCATTTT. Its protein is CASSQEWRQGNNQPQHF.

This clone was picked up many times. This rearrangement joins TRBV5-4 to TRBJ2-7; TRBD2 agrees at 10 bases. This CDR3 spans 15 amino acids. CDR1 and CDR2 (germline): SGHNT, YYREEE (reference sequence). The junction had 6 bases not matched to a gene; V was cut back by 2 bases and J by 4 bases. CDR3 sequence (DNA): TGTGCCAGCAGCTTAGGACTAGCGGCCCAATACGAGCAGTACTTC. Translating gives CASSLGLAAQYEQYF.

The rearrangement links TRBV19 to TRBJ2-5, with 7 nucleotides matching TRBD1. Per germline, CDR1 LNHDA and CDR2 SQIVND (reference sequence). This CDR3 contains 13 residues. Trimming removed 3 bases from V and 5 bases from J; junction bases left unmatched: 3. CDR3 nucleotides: TGTGCCAGTAGTATGGGCAGGGGGGAGACCCAGTACTTC. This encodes CASSMGRGETQYF.

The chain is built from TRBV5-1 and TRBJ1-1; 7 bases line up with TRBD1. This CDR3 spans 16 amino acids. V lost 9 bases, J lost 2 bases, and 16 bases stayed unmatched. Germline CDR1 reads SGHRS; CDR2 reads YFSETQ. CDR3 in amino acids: CANPYQGGAFNTEAFF. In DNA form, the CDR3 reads TGCGCCAACCCATACCAAGGGGGCGCGTTCAACACTGAAGCTTTCTTT.

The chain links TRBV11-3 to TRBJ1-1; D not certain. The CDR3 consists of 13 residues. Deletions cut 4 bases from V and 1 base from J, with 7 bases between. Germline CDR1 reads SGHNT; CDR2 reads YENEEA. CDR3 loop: CASSSEGNTEAFF. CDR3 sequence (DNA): TGTGCCAGCAGCTCCGAGGGGAACACTGAAGCTTTCTTT.

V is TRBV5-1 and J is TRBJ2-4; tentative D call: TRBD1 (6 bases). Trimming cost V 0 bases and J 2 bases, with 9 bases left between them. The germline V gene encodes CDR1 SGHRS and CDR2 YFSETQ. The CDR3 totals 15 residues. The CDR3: CASSLVQGSKNIQYF. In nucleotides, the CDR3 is TGCGCCAGCAGCTTGGTACAGGGATCCAAAAACATTCAGTACTTC.

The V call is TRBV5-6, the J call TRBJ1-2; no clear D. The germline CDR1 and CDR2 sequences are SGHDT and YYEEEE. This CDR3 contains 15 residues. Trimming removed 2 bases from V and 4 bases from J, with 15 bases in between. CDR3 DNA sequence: TGTGCCAGCAGCTTTAAAGTCGGGATAATCTATGGCTACACCTTC. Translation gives CASSFKVGIIYGYTF.

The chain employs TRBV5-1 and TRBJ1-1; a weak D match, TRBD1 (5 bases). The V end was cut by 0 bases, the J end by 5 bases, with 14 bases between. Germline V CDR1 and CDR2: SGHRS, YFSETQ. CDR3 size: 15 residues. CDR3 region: CASSLEPPGGTEAFF. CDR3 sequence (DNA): TGCGCCAGCAGCTTGGAACCCCCGGGGGGTACTGAAGCTTTCTTT.

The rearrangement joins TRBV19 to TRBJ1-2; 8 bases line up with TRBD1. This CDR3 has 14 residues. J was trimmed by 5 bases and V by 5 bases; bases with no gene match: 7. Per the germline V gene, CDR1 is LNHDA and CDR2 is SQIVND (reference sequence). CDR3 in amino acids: CASSRTGLGYGYTF. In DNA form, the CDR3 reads TGTGCCAGTAGTCGGACAGGGCTTGGGTATGGCTACACCTTC.

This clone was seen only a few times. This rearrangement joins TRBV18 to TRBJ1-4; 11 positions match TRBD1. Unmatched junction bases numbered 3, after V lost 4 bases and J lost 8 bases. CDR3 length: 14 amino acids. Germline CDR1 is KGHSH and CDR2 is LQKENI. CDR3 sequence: CASSLGQGAEKLFF. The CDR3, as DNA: TGTGCCAGCTCACTCGGACAGGGGGCGGAAAAACTGTTTTTT.

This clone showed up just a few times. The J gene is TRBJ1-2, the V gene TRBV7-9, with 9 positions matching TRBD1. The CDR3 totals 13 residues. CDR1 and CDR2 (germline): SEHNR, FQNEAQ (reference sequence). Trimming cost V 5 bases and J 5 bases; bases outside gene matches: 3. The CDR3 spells CASSPGQGYGYTF. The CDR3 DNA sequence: TGTGCCAGCAGCCCAGGACAGGGGTATGGCTACACCTTC.

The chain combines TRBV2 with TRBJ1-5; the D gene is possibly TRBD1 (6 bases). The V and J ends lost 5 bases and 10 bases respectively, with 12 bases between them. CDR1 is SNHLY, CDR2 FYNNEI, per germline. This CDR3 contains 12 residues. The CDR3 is CASSPQGSPQHF. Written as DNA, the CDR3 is TGTGCCAGCAGTCCACAGGGATCACCCCAGCATTTT.

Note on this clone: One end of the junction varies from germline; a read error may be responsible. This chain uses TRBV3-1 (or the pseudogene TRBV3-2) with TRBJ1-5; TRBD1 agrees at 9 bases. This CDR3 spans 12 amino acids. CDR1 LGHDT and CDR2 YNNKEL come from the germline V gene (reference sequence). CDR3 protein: CASSSGTGPINF. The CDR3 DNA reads TGTGCCAGCAGCTCTGGGACAGGGCCCATCAATTTT.

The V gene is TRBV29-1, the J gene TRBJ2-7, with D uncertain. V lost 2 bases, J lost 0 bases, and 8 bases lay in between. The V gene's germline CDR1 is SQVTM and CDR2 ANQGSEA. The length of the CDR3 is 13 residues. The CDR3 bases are TGCAGCGTTGAAAATCCGAGCTCCTACGAGCAGTACTTC. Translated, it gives CSVENPSSYEQYF.

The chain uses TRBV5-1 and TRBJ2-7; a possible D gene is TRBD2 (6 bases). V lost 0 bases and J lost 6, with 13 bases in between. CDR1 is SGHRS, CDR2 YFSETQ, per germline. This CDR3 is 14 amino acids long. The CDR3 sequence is CASSLDLGGSEQYF. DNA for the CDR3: TGCGCCAGCAGCTTGGATTTGGGGGGATCCGAGCAGTACTTC.

Here the CDR3 DNA reads TGTGCCAGCAGTCCCAGGGGACTAGCGGGGGGTGAGCAGTTCTTC. It codes for CASSPRGLAGGEQFF. The chain links TRBV27 to TRBJ2-1; 15 positions match TRBD2. The CDR3 is 15 residues long. J gave up 9 bases and V 5 bases, and 5 bases lay outside the gene matches. Looked up from germline, CDR1 is MNHEY and CDR2 is SMNVEV (reference sequence).

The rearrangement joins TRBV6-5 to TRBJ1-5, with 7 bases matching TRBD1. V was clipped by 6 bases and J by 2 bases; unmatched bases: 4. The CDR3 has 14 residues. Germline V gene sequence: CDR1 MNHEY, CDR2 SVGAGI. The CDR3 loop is CASREGAGNQPQHF. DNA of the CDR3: TGTGCCAGCAGGGAGGGGGCGGGCAATCAGCCCCAGCATTTT.

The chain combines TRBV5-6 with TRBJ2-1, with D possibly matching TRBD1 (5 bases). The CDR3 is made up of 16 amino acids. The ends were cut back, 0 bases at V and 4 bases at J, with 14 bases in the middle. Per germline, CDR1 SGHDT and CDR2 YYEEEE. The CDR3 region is CASSLVGRARYNEQFF. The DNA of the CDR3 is TGTGCCAGCAGCTTGGTAGGCAGGGCCCGTTACAATGAGCAGTTCTTC. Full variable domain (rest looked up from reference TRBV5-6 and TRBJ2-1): DAGVTQSPTHLIKTRGQQVTLRCSPKSGHDTVSWYQQALGQGPQFIFQYYEEEERQRGNFPDRFSGHQFPNYSSELNVNALLLGDSALYLCASSLVGRARYNEQFFGPGTRLTVL.

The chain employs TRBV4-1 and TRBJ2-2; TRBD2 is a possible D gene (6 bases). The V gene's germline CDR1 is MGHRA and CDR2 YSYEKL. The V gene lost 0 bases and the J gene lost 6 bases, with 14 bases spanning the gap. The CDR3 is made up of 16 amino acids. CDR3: CASSQEVGLASGELFF. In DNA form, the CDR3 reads TGCGCCAGCAGCCAAGAGGTCGGGCTAGCGTCCGGGGAGCTGTTTTTT.

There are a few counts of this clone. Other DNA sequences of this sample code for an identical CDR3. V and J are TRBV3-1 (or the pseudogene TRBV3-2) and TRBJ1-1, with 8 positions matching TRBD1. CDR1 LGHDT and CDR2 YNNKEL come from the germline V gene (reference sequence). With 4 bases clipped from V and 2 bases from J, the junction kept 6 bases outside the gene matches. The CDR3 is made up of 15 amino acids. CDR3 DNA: TGTGCCAGCAGCCCGCGCGGACAGGGAAACACTGAAGCTTTCTTT. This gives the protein CASSPRGQGNTEAFF.